Each of the 17 T cell receptor beta chains below was sequenced from the same sample in a study of CD8 T cells in ankylosing spondylitis. Using its own MiXCR run on the 5' RACE reads, TCRdb lists one record per CDR3 protein. The data contain roughly 150,000 distinct CDR3 sequences, under 35% of them seen just once; the ten biggest clones take up approximately 6%. Input material: synovial fluid, either unsorted or a sorted T cell fraction (not recorded which). These receptors were collected from a male donor with ankylosing spondylitis.

V gene TRBV9 combines with J gene TRBJ1-4; a weak D match, TRBD1 (6 bases). This CDR3 is 15 amino acids long. Deletions cut 4 bases from V and 8 bases from J, with 18 bases between. Germline loops: CDR1 SGDLS, CDR2 YYNGEE. In DNA form, the CDR3 reads TGTGCCAGCAGCCCCAGTCCCGGGGGCGGAGAAAAACTGTTTTTT. Residues: CASSPSPGGGEKLFF.

The chain employs TRBV7-6 and TRBJ2-3; TRBD2 matches at 10 bases. V shed 5 bases, J shed 2 bases, and the junction held 10 bases outside the gene matches. Germline CDR1 is SGHVS and CDR2 is FNYEAQ. This CDR3 spans 17 amino acids. Written as DNA, the CDR3 is TGTGCCAGCAGCCCCAATCTAGCGGGGGAGCCCACAGATACGCAGTATTTT. Its translation: CASSPNLAGEPTDTQYF.

This clonotype was detected ten times or more. The chain recombines TRBV24-1 with TRBJ2-4, with 12 bases lining up with TRBD1. The V gene end was trimmed by 2 bases and the J gene end by 8 bases; junction bases not matched to a gene: 6. CDR1 and CDR2 from the germline V gene are KGHDR and SFDVKD. The CDR3 contains 16 residues. In DNA, the CDR3 is TGTGCCACCAGTGATTCGGGGACAGGGGGCAGGGACATTCAGTACTTC. Translated: CATSDSGTGGRDIQYF.

J is TRBJ2-2 and V is TRBV3-1; weak D call: TRBD2 (6 bases). V dropped 5 bases and J dropped 4 bases, with 11 bases sitting between them. CDR3 length equals 14 residues. Germline CDR1 reads LGHDT; CDR2 reads YNNKEL (reference sequence). The CDR3 bases are TGTGCCAGCAGCGACGGGGGTGGCACCGGGGAGCTGTTTTTT. As protein: CASSDGGGTGELFF.

This clonotype was counted at least ten times. The gene calls are TRBV11-2 and TRBJ1-1; weak D call: TRBD1 (5 bases). CDR1 and CDR2 from the germline V gene are SGHAT and FQNNGV. The CDR3 extends over 15 amino acids. Trimming left V 6 bases short and J 4 bases short, with 18 bases between. Here the CDR3 reads CASRSTQGLSTEAFF. The CDR3 nucleotides are TGTGCCAGCAGGAGTACGCAGGGCTTGAGCACTGAAGCTTTCTTT.

V gene TRBV20-1 combines with J gene TRBJ2-7; D may correspond to TRBD1 or TRBD2 (5 bases each). This CDR3 has 16 amino acids. CDR1 and CDR2 (germline): DFQATT, SNEGSKA (reference sequence). V lost 2 bases and J lost 2, with 19 bases in between. The CDR3 DNA reads TGCAGTGCTAGACCCTCCGGGACCCTCTCCGCCTACGAGCAGTACTTC. Translating gives CSARPSGTLSAYEQYF.

The V call is TRBV20-1, the J call TRBJ2-3, with a possible D match to TRBD2 (6 bases). Trimming took 5 bases from V and 0 from J, leaving 18 bases between them. Germline V lookup: CDR1 DFQATT, CDR2 SNEGSKA (reference sequence). The CDR3 covers 16 residues. As DNA, the CDR3 is TGCAGTGCTGCTAATCCGGCGGGGCCCAGCACAGATACGCAGTATTTT. As protein: CSAANPAGPSTDTQYF.

This clonotype came up a few times. The chain recombines TRBV11-2 with TRBJ2-5; the match to TRBD2 covers 8 bases. The CDR3 runs 18 residues. Germline V lookup: CDR1 SGHAT, CDR2 FQNNGV. V dropped 2 bases and J dropped 5; count of bases not matched to a gene: 16. CDR3 in amino acids: CASSLWSSGRSGGETQYF. As DNA, the CDR3 is TGTGCCAGCAGCTTATGGTCTAGCGGAAGGTCGGGGGGGGAGACCCAGTACTTC.

This clonotype was seen only a few times. The genes are TRBV18 and TRBJ1-1; D ambiguous. CDR3 length: 13 residues. Germline CDR1 is KGHSH and CDR2 is LQKENI. With 4 bases removed from V and 7 bases from J, the gap between germline ends came to 13 bases. The CDR3 spells CASSLTTGSEAFF. CDR3 nucleotides: TGTGCCAGCTCACTGACCACGGGGAGTGAAGCTTTCTTT.

By share, this clonotype ranks as medium-sized (0.01 to 0.1%). The chain carries TRBV29-1 and TRBJ2-5, with unresolved D. The V gene's germline CDR1 is SQVTM and CDR2 ANQGSEA. Trimming removed 2 bases at V and 5 bases at J, with 15 bases between. This CDR3 is 14 amino acids long. The CDR3 bases are TGCAGCGTTGAAACGGTAGAAAGGGCGGAGACCCAGTACTTC. Its protein product is CSVETVERAETQYF. Full variable domain (outside the CDR3, taken from reference TRBV29-1 and TRBJ2-5): SAVISQKPSRDICQRGTSLTIQCQVDSQVTMMFWYRQQPGQSLTLIATANQGSEATYESGFVIDKFPISRPNLTFSTLTVSNMSPEDSSIYLCSVETVERAETQYFGPGTRLLVL.

The CDR3 DNA is TGTGCCAGCAGCCCAAGCAACACCGGGGAGCTGTTTTTT. Its protein is CASSPSNTGELFF. V and J are TRBV7-9 and TRBJ2-2; D is undetermined. Trimming took off 5 bases at V and 2 bases at J, with 6 bases between the two ends. Germline V CDR1 and CDR2: SEHNR, FQNEAQ (reference sequence). This CDR3 comprises 13 residues.

The gene calls are TRBV7-8 and TRBJ2-7; the match to TRBD2 covers 7 bases. Germline CDR1 SGHVS, CDR2 FQNEAQ. This CDR3 region has 16 residues. The V gene end was trimmed by 0 bases and the J gene end by 0 bases; junction bases not matched to a gene: 5. The CDR3 sequence is CASSLAHGGSSYEQYF. CDR3 in DNA: TGTGCCAGCAGCTTAGCCCATGGCGGGAGCTCCTACGAGCAGTACTTC.

The chain carries TRBV12-3 or TRBV12-4 and TRBJ2-7; 7 bases match TRBD1. The CDR3 is made up of 12 amino acids. The J segment lost 6 bases and the V segment lost 7 bases, leaving 6 bases of the junction unmatched. In DNA, the CDR3 is TGTGCCAGCAACGAGGGGGACAGCGAGCAGTACTTC. Translation gives CASNEGDSEQYF.

This clonotype was observed many times. V usage is TRBV2 and J usage is TRBJ2-1; no firm D call. Trimming pared 4 bases from V and 5 bases from J, leaving 9 bases between. Germline CDR1 and CDR2: SNHLY and FYNNEI. The CDR3 loop spans 13 amino acids. Here the CDR3 DNA reads TGTGCCAGCAGTGTGTGGCAGAACAATGAGCAGTTCTTC. This translates into CASSVWQNNEQFF.

In this sample, this clonotype turned up a few times. V and J are TRBV20-1 and TRBJ2-6, with 8 positions matching TRBD1. The ends lost 5 bases at V and 4 bases at J; junction bases unmatched: 10. CDR3 size: 16 residues. The V gene's germline CDR1 is DFQATT and CDR2 SNEGSKA (reference sequence). CDR3 protein: CSAVQGAYTGANVLTF. The DNA for the CDR3 is TGCAGTGCTGTTCAGGGGGCCTATACCGGGGCCAACGTCCTGACTTTC.

Here the CDR3 reads CASSQIKTGITEAFF. DNA of the CDR3: TGTGCCAGCAGCCAAATTAAAACGGGGATAACTGAAGCTTTCTTT. The chain links TRBV3-1 to TRBJ1-1, with D uncertain. The CDR3 is made up of 15 amino acids. V was pared by 2 bases and J by 5 bases, with 15 bases between. CDR1 and CDR2 (germline): LGHDT, YNNKEL (reference sequence).

The V gene is TRBV5-1, the J gene TRBJ2-7; 11 nucleotides line up with TRBD2. Germline CDR1 and CDR2: SGHRS and YFSETQ. The V segment lost 4 bases and the J segment 1 base; nucleotides outside the gene matches: 4. This CDR3 is built from 15 residues. In nucleotides, the CDR3 is TGCGCCAGCAGCGTCGGGACTAGCGGATCCTACGAGCAGTACTTC. Amino acid sequence: CASSVGTSGSYEQYF. Full variable domain (missing parts from reference TRBV5-1 and TRBJ2-7): KAGVTQTPRYLIKTRGQQVTLSCSPISGHRSVSWYQQTPGQGLQFLFEYFSETQRNKGNFPGRFSGRQFSNSRSEMNVSTLELGDSALYLCASSVGTSGSYEQYFGPGTRLTVT.